Sequencing of this T cell receptor beta chain was carried out in a study of blood T cell repertoires in COVID-19 (TCRdb year 2020). Some background on the complete study: Samples covering the acute and convalescent phases of COVID-19 were provided by collaborators in the United States, Italy and Spain. The prospective study material was composed of cDNA or gDNA derived from T cells, B-cell-depleted T cells, or PBMCs. Subjects who had been exposed to COVID-19, were actively infected with it, or had recovered from it provided the deeply sampled blood TCRbeta repertoires that made up the dataset. The repertoires were released in a freely available public database intended as a resource for research on the immune response to SARS-CoV-2. The samples were drawn from two sources: the first 160 participants of the ongoing ImmuneRACE study, and 1,000 to 1,500 subjects contributed by 6 global collaborators. A de-identified subject ID, COVID-19 status, age in years and sex were almost always included in the sample metadata. Where available, HLA class I and class II types were taken from metadata supplied by the sample provider and were not determined by assay-based typing.

Participants in the prospective study were aged about 18 to 95 years, lived in 20 to 25 United States geographic areas, and enrolled through a virtual design. To assign participants to cohorts, the prospective study relied on clinical history that participants themselves reported in a screening survey and a study questionnaire. Recovered participants in ImmuneRACE Cohort 3 were defined as having two consecutive negative NP/OP PCR tests, clearance from a healthcare professional, or resolution of symptoms. Each participant in the prospective study had whole blood, serum and a nasopharyngeal or oropharyngeal swab collected by mobile phlebotomists. Additional blood draws and questionnaires over an approximately 2-month period could optionally be provided by prospective study participants. Before DNA extraction, blood samples from the prospective study were shipped at room temperature or frozen. The immunoSEQ Assay, a bias-controlled multiplex PCR, was used to amplify TCRbeta CDR3 regions from genomic DNA. In the paper's pipeline: The number of nucleated cells in each sample was estimated from the amplification of reference gene primers within the assay. To quantify the absolute abundance of each unique TCRbeta CDR3 rearrangement, sequence reads were collapsed and filtered. For each sample, productive Simpson clonality was calculated as the square root of Simpson's diversity index across productive rearrangements. In its TCRdb copy, this immuneACCESS table keeps in-frame sequences only and misses some clones. Where compared with another copy, unresolved V genes explain less than half of these, and the others have no known cause. V and J calls and clone size follow that table, whereas D and trimming were derived from the DNA. The sample table holds about 140,000 clones, of which about 75% were seen once. The ten largest clones capture around 2.9% of the sample.

Taken from the germline V gene, the CDR1 and CDR2 loops are SGHDT and YYEEEE. Counted from cysteine to phenylalanine, this CDR3 has 14 amino acids. Here the CDR3 DNA is all that survives: 42 bases in frame from base 1. Trimmed from V: 3 bases; trimmed from J: 4 bases; junction bases lacking a gene match: 1. Concerning this clone: The clone's antigen remains unknown. Nothing much larger sits one base from this clone, and base qualities are not available.

Study-wide conclusions, independent of this receptor: The amount of clinical and demographic metadata varied by source and participant and was provided uncurated.

The chain joins TRBV5-6 to TRBJ1-4, and TRBD1 matches 9 of the central bases. Specimen: PBMCs or T cells enriched from blood (not recorded which). The source is a woman between 50 and 59 years old who had recovered from COVID-19. The nucleotide sequence reads as follows: TGTGCCAGCAGCTCGGGACAGGGTAATGAAAAACTGTTTTTT. Its product reads: CASSSGQGNEKLFF.